A single sample is the source of the 2 T cell receptor beta chains below, sequenced in a study of shared clonotypes between healthy human individuals. Generated by immunoSEQ multiplex PCR, the TCRdb table keeps only in-frame clones and is missing some. The table lists under 700,000 clones, 90% to 95% of them singletons, with about 0.11% in the top ten. Naive CD8 cells, CD45RO-negative and positively selected for CCR7, excluded terminally differentiated effector memory CD45RA+ cells. The sample was naive CD8+ T cells sorted from blood. Receptor source: a woman in her thirties in good health.

The CDR3 is CASSFGDRGFDEQFF. The CDR3 region has the DNA TGCGCCAGCAGTTTCGGGGACAGGGGTTTCGATGAGCAGTTCTTC. V and J are TRBV5-1 and TRBJ2-1; 10 bases are shared with TRBD1. The germline gives CDR1 SGHRS, CDR2 YFSETQ. With V trimmed by 5 bases and J by 8 bases, 10 bases remained unmatched. CDR3 size: 15 residues.

This chain links TRBV2 with TRBJ1-1; the match to TRBD1 covers 7 bases. In germline, CDR1 is SNHLY, CDR2 FYNNEI. The V segment lost 5 bases and the J segment 1 base; nucleotides outside the gene matches: 4. The CDR3 consists of 14 residues. CDR3 amino acids: CASSYRGQNTEAFF. Written as DNA, the CDR3 is TGTGCCAGCAGTTACAGGGGACAGAACACTGAAGCTTTCTTT.